This T cell receptor (beta chain) was retrieved from a study of cytomegalovirus exposure and HLA in healthy donors. The study, taken as a whole, reports: Links to common viral pathogens appeared, in a later analysis, for several of the most significant clusters.

A remark on this clone: The antigen is unknown.

The CDR3 totals 16 residues. Germline values: CDR1 LGHNA, CDR2 YNFKEQ. V lost 3 bases to trimming and J lost 4 bases; unmatched junction nucleotides: 8. The PCR employed 60 Vbeta primers together with 13 Jbeta primers. The protocol was immunoSEQ multiplex PCR, while the TCRdb copy is restricted to in-frame clones and leaves out a portion. This sample has some 120,000 clones, with around three quarters found just once. The chain has TRBV4-2 and TRBJ2-5; 10 nucleotides agree with TRBD2. What was sequenced was PBMCs. The sequence was collected from a woman aged 60-75 years in good health and CMV-seropositive. The CDR3 DNA sequence: TGTGCCAGCAGCCACCTTGGGGAGCGGGAGGGAGAGACCCAGTACTTC. This sequence encodes CASSHLGEREGETQYF.